One T cell receptor (beta chain) is described in this entry. Libraries were prepared by immunoSEQ multiplex PCR; TCRdb keeps only in-frame clonotypes and omits some of them. There are more than 2,000,000 clones in the sample; around 90% occur only once, and roughly 0.13% lies in the top ten. The data were obtained in a study of shared clonotypes between healthy human individuals. This CDR3 comprises 16 residues. V dropped 1 base and J dropped 3; count of bases not matched to a gene: 7. Looked up from germline, CDR1 is SNHLY and CDR2 is FYNNEI. This TCR was sampled from a man aged 18 to 29 in good health. This chain links TRBV2 with TRBJ2-7; 9 bases agree with TRBD2. Sequencing was performed on naive CD4+ T cells sorted from blood. Subset given: CD45RA+ positively selected. CDR3 sequence (DNA): TGTGCCAGCAGTGAAGACGCGGGGGGGAATTTCTACGAGCAGTACTTC. Protein sequence: CASSEDAGGNFYEQYF. Based on the CDR3 plus reference TRBV2 and TRBJ2-7, the full variable domain is EPEVTQTPSHQVTQMGQEVILRCVPISNHLYFYWYRQILGQKVEFLVSFYNNEISEKSEIFDDQFSVERPDGSNFTLKIRSTKLEDSAMYFCASSEDAGGNFYEQYFGPGTRLTVT.